The T cell receptor (beta chain) described here comes from a study of shared clonotypes between healthy human individuals (dated by TCRdb to 2020 to 2022). Some background on the complete study: The cohort comprised a couple of women and a few men aged 18 to 49 years. Libraries were prepared and TCR repertoires were sequenced by different laboratories using diverse techniques, in order to increase sequencing depth and limit assay-specific biases. The study deeply sequenced blood TCR repertoires of five healthy adults to estimate repertoire size and the extent of clonotype sharing between individuals. For each donor, CD4 naive and CD4 memory were each run on three plates, CD8 naive on two plates, and CD8 memory on one plate. Per donor, leukapheresis produced somewhere between about 0.9 and 9.5 billion PBMCs.

Overall study outcomes, separate from this receptor: Sampling was limited to blood, and TCR repertoires in tissue likely differ from TCR repertoires in blood. When several donors were compared, the shared fraction of clonotypes was around 5.1% for naive CD4, roughly 3.4% for naive CD8, roughly 2.5% for memory CD4, and less than 0.45% for memory CD8. Pairwise subsampling indicated that sequencing depth was expected to affect the degree of clonotype sharing among donors. Higher generation probabilities were observed for clonotypes shared by all four sorted-subset donors than for non-shared clonotypes. Because the study included a small number of donors, the genetic and exposure-history diversity represented was limited. Rarefaction of sorted-subset datasets indicated incomplete sequencing despite the large sequencing depth. Larger estimated clonotype richness was generally found for naive subsets than for memory subsets.

CDR1 and CDR2, looked up from the germline V gene, are SGDLS and YYNGEE. The CDR3 contains 14 residues, cysteine and phenylalanine counted. Of all the DNA, just the CDR3 is kept, 42 bases in frame from base 1. Compared with germline, V lacks 3 bases and J lacks 3 bases; bases without a gene match: 4. The donors were healthy, HIV-negative adults who had no recently reported acute infections or vaccinations. Only Caucasian adults living in Nashville, Tennessee, USA were represented among the donors. Magnetic negative selection was used to enrich CD4+ T cells, after which naive cells were positively selected on CD45RA and the negative fraction became the memory subset. Blood was collected by leukapheresis, and PBMCs were isolated by Ficoll-Histopaque density gradient centrifugation and then cryopreserved in liquid nitrogen vapor phase. Purity and quantity of every magnetically sorted T cell population were checked by analytical flow cytometry. Genomic DNA was isolated from every sorted fraction and measured by UV absorbance on a Nanodrop 2000c.

Remarks on this clone: The clone's antigen remains unknown. No base quality information exists; no much larger clone differs at one position.

Using the deep immunoSEQ assay, multiplex PCR amplified TCR CDR3 regions from genomic DNA. For each cell subset, the extracted genomic DNA was distributed evenly across all wells of several immunoSEQ 96-well plates, and each plate served as one replicate. For sorted subsets, about 200 ng genomic DNA, equal to 25,000 to 35,000 T cell genomes, was loaded into each replicate PCR. Purified libraries were quantified with a Qubit 3.0 fluorometer, sized on a Bioanalyzer 2100, and re-quantified with the KAPA Library Quantification kit. A separate single-read 150-cycle Illumina NextSeq 550 flow cell was used to sequence each immunoSEQ 96-well plate. The authors' analysis ran thus. The immunoSEQ output contained only junctional sequences without quality scores, so filtering could not match that applied to full-length reads. Sequences were annotated with PyIR, a Python wrapper for IgBLAST v1.9, using IMGT germline references to assign V/J genes and CDR3. Reads with weak V/J assignments (E-value above 1e-6), missing CDR3, stop codons, out-of-frame junctions, or ambiguous translated residues were removed. V3J clonotypes were defined as sequences sharing the same inferred V gene, J gene, and CDR3 amino acid sequence. To compute the percentage overlap between repertoires, the number of shared unique clonotypes was divided by the size of the smaller repertoire. Repertoire richness was assessed with RTK rarefaction, the Chao1 estimator, and Recon v2.1 estimates of unobserved clonotypes. Generation probabilities were computed with OLGA for all TCRbeta clonotypes obtained by the gDNA method from several donors. TCRdb limited this immuneACCESS table to in-frame rearrangements with V and J called. A share of clones is missing; checked studies link under half to unresolved V genes, and the rest is unexplained. The V and J calls and clone size are taken from that table; D and trimming were inferred from the DNA. The sample yields about 1.5 million clones; 95% to 99% were counted once. The top ten hold approximately 0.44% of the sample.

Material for sequencing was naive CD4+ T cells sorted from blood. In the paper's terms, the cell subset or site label means: CD45RA+ positively selected. The TCR comes from a man aged 25 to 45 in good health. The sequence is built from TRBV9 and TRBJ2-3, and TRBD1 aligns with 7 junction nucleotides. CDR3 loop: CASSAPTGTDTQYF. In nucleotide form, the sequence is TGTGCCAGCAGCGCCCCGACAGGGACAGATACGCAGTATTTT.